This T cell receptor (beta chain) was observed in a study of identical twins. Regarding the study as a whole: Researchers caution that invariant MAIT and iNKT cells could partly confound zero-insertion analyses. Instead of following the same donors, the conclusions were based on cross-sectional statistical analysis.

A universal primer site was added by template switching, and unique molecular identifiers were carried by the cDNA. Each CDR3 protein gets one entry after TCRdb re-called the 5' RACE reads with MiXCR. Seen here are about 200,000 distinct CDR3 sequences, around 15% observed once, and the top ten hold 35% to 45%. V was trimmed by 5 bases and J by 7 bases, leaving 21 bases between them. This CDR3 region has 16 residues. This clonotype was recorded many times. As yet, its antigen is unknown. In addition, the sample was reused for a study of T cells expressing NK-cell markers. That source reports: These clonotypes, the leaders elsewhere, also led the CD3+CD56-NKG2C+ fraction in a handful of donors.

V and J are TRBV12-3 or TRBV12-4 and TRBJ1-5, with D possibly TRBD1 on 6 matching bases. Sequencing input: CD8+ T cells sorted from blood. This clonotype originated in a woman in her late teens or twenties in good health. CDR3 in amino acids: CASSPPLRGPRQPQHF. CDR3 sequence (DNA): TGTGCCAGCAGTCCCCCCCTTCGGGGGCCAAGACAGCCCCAGCATTTT.